Following are 32 T cell receptor beta chains from one sample sequenced in a study of response to subunit inactivated influenza vaccine (dated by TCRdb to the late 2010s). Library prep was done by RT-PCR. Reads for this sample came from an Illumina HiSeq 2500. The raw public data were reprocessed by TCRdb itself: fastp quality trimming at Q25, MiXCR clonotype calling, in-frame beta chains only. Rows are unified per CDR3 protein, each entry keeping the most common DNA and genes. The sample yields a few hundred thousand distinct CDR3 sequences; 6% to 9% were counted once. Clones ranked in the top ten supply about 12% of the sample. The specimen comprised PBMCs from blood, sampled less than 30 months after vaccination. These receptors were collected from a man aged 50 to 69 who received an inactivated influenza vaccine. Donor details come from another sample of the same person, matched by shared clones.

This clonotype has just a few counts. V usage is TRBV3-1 and J usage is TRBJ2-7; 7 nucleotides agree with TRBD2. Germline loops: CDR1 LGHDT, CDR2 YNNKEL (reference sequence). The CDR3 runs to 15 residues. With V trimmed by 3 bases and J by 6 bases, 11 bases remained unmatched. The CDR3 coding sequence is TGTGCCAGCAGCCAGTGGGGGACTACAGACGGCGAGCAGTACTTC. Translated, it gives CASSQWGTTDGEQYF.

The genes are TRBV7-2 and TRBJ1-2, with D hard to call. Germline CDR1 SGHTA, CDR2 FQGNSA. There are 12 residues in the CDR3. V was trimmed by 1 base and J by 7 bases, leaving 7 bases between them. DNA for the CDR3: TGTGCCAGCAGCTTAGTAGGGTTTGGCTACACCTTC. Translating it yields CASSLVGFGYTF.

This chain uses TRBV10-3 with TRBJ2-1; 7 nucleotides match TRBD2. This CDR3 spans 13 amino acids. Germline CDR1 reads ENHRY; CDR2 reads SYGVKD. V gave up 6 bases and J gave up 5 bases; unmatched junction bases: 4. CDR3 region: CAIRSGTNNEQFF. The CDR3 nucleotides read TGTGCCATCAGATCCGGGACTAACAATGAGCAGTTCTTC.

Notes on this clonotype: Relative to the germline gene, one junction end is altered; a read error may explain this. V and J are TRBV7-9 and TRBJ1-4; no reliable D call. CDR1 and CDR2 from the germline V gene are SEHNR and FQNEAQ (reference sequence). The CDR3 has 12 residues. CDR3 DNA: TGTGCCAACAGCTTATCGGGCGGCTGGCCCCAATTT. It encodes CANSLSGGWPQF. The full variable domain, completed using reference TRBV7-9 and TRBJ1-4, is DTGVSQNPRHKITKRGQNVTFRCDPISEHNRLYWYRQTLGQGPEFLTYFQNEAQLEKSRLLSDRFSAERPKGSFSTLEIQRTEQGDSAMYLCANSLSGGWPQFGSGTQLSVL.

This clonotype was detected many times. The chain carries TRBV18 and TRBJ1-1, with D tentatively TRBD1 (5 bases). CDR1 and CDR2 from the germline V gene are KGHSH and LQKENI. This CDR3 contains 16 residues. V was clipped by 2 bases and J by 0 bases, with 13 bases between them. CDR3 loop: CASSPGGGGVNTEAFF. DNA of the CDR3: TGTGCCAGCTCACCAGGCGGGGGAGGTGTGAACACTGAAGCTTTCTTT.

CDR3 DNA sequence: TGCGCCAGCAGTGAGTCGAGGGTGAATCAGCCCCAGCATTTT. Amino acids: CASSESRVNQPQHF. The genes are TRBV10-2 and TRBJ1-5, with D hard to call. This CDR3 comprises 14 residues. Germline CDR1 WSHSY, CDR2 SAAADI. Trimming cost V 0 bases and J 4 bases, with 7 bases left between them.

This clonotype came up many times. The CDR3 DNA reads as TGCAGTGCTCGCCCCCATCTTCTAGCCATCGAGCAGTACTTC. Translation gives CSARPHLLAIEQYF. The rearrangement joins TRBV20-1 to TRBJ2-7; D is possibly TRBD2 (5 bases). The CDR3 has 14 amino acids. V was cut by 5 bases and J by 6 bases, with 20 bases left in between. Germline assignment: CDR1 DFQATT and CDR2 SNEGSKA (reference sequence).

This clonotype came up many times. The chain has TRBV4-2 and TRBJ1-2, with 7 bases matching TRBD1. V lost 0 bases, J lost 8 bases, and 12 bases stayed unmatched. Per germline, CDR1 LGHNA and CDR2 YNFKEQ. The CDR3 totals 16 residues. The CDR3 loop is CASSQDLREGARGYTF. As DNA, the CDR3 is TGTGCCAGCAGCCAAGATCTGCGTGAGGGGGCGCGAGGCTACACCTTC.

This clonotype was recorded at least ten times. This chain links TRBV7-9 with TRBJ2-2; D might be TRBD1 (5 bases). Germline CDR1 is SEHNR and CDR2 is FQNEAQ (reference sequence). V was shortened by 4 bases and J by 7 bases, with 10 bases between the two germline ends. This CDR3 has 13 amino acids. The chain's CDR3 is CASSSRQRGELFF. The CDR3 DNA reads TGTGCCAGCAGCTCCCGACAGCGCGGGGAGCTGTTTTTT.

This clonotype was seen repeatedly, ten times or more. CDR3 loop: CSVPPGGTPYNEQFF. As DNA, the CDR3 is TGCAGCGTTCCCCCGGGAGGGACACCGTACAATGAGCAGTTCTTC. The V and J genes are TRBV29-1 and TRBJ2-1, with TRBD2 matching 8 bases. V shed 5 bases, J shed 4 bases, and the junction held 10 bases outside the gene matches. Germline V gene data show CDR1 as SQVTM and CDR2 as ANQGSEA. The CDR3 is made up of 15 amino acids.

The sample holds a few counts of this clonotype. The V call is TRBV24-1, the J call TRBJ2-3; D may be TRBD2 (6 bases). This CDR3 comprises 21 residues. The V gene lost 4 bases and the J gene lost 0 bases, with 28 bases spanning the gap. The germline CDR1 and CDR2 sequences are KGHDR and SFDVKD. The CDR3 here is CATSDPDLSSGSTPSTDTQYF. In DNA, the CDR3 is TGTGCCACCAGTGACCCCGACCTTTCAAGCGGGTCTACCCCTAGCACAGATACGCAGTATTTT.

The chain has TRBV29-1 and TRBJ2-5, with D uncertain. Germline-derived CDR1 and CDR2 are SQVTM and ANQGSEA. V lost 5 bases, J lost 4 bases, and 8 bases lay in between. This CDR3 is 11 amino acids long. CDR3 loop: CSVKKGETQYF. The CDR3 region has the DNA TGCAGCGTTAAGAAGGGAGAGACCCAGTACTTC.

This clonotype occurred a few times. The chain recombines TRBV3-1 with TRBJ1-3; D may be TRBD1 (6 bases). V lost 4 bases and J 0 bases, leaving 10 bases between the germline ends. The CDR3 extends over 15 amino acids. The germline V gene has CDR1 LGHDT and CDR2 YNNKEL (reference sequence). The CDR3 sequence: CASSPTGTSGNTIYF. The DNA for the CDR3 is TGTGCCAGCAGCCCCACAGGGACCTCTGGAAACACCATATATTTT.

V usage is TRBV19 and J usage is TRBJ1-1; weak D call: TRBD1 (6 bases). Germline V gives CDR1 LNHDA, CDR2 SQIVND (reference sequence). V was cut by 4 bases and J by 7 bases, with 19 bases left in between. This CDR3 has 15 amino acids. CDR3 residues: CASSTYTGTNGEAFF. The CDR3 nucleotides are TGTGCCAGTAGTACCTATACAGGGACGAACGGTGAAGCTTTCTTT.

The J gene is TRBJ2-1, the V gene TRBV11-2; 9 bases match TRBD2. CDR3 length: 15 residues. J gave up 8 bases and V 5 bases, and 10 bases lay outside the gene matches. Looked up from germline, CDR1 is SGHAT and CDR2 is FQNNGV. This CDR3 reads CASSTSGTSSDEQFF. CDR3 coding DNA: TGTGCCAGCAGCACCTCCGGGACTAGCTCAGATGAGCAGTTCTTC.

At least ten counts were recorded for this clonotype. As DNA, the CDR3 is TGTGCCAGCAGCCAACCTAGCGGGAGGCTCACAGATACGCAGTATTTT. Translation gives CASSQPSGRLTDTQYF. The gene calls are TRBV11-1 and TRBJ2-3; 11 bases map to TRBD2. The CDR3 covers 16 residues. The V segment lost 5 bases and the J segment 2 bases; nucleotides outside the gene matches: 6. Germline CDR1 reads SGHAT; CDR2 reads FQDESV (reference sequence).

Many counts were recorded for this clonotype. The rearrangement links TRBV5-1 to TRBJ2-3; maybe TRBD1 (6 bases). Between the trimmed V and J ends, which lost 5 bases and 3 bases, there was a span of 13 bases. CDR3 length: 14 amino acids. Germline V lookup: CDR1 SGHRS, CDR2 YFSETQ. The CDR3 here is CASRTGTMTDTQYF. In DNA form, the CDR3 reads TGCGCCAGCAGGACCGGGACAATGACAGATACGCAGTATTTT.

This clonotype was observed a handful of times. One junction end disagrees with the germline gene, perhaps due to a read error. The chain couples TRBV20-1 to TRBJ2-5; 7 nucleotides align to TRBD2. The CDR3 is 14 amino acids. Germline V gives CDR1 DFQATT, CDR2 SNEGSKA (reference sequence). CDR3 sequence: CSGRWGRGAETQYF. CDR3 bases: TGCAGTGGTAGATGGGGGAGGGGTGCGGAGACCCAGTACTTC.

The V and J genes are TRBV7-2 and TRBJ2-7; 7 nucleotides line up with TRBD2. The CDR3 runs 15 residues. Germline loops: CDR1 SGHTA, CDR2 FQGNSA. V was pared by 6 bases and J by 3 bases, with 11 bases of the junction left unmatched. The DNA of the CDR3 is TGTGCCAGCAGAGGAGGGCGGGAGAGCATCTACGAGCAGTACTTC. As protein: CASRGGRESIYEQYF.

This sequence joins TRBV12-3 or TRBV12-4 and TRBJ2-3, with D perhaps TRBD2 (5 bases). Trimming pared 9 bases from V and 2 bases from J, leaving 12 bases between. The CDR3 totals 13 residues. CDR3 loop: CASGLSDTDTQYF. The CDR3 DNA reads TGTGCCAGTGGACTGTCGGACACAGATACGCAGTATTTT.

The chain carries TRBV7-2 and TRBJ2-7; D is possibly TRBD1 (7 bases). The germline V and J ends were trimmed by 5 bases and 2 bases, with 16 bases remaining between them. Germline V gene data show CDR1 as SGHTA and CDR2 as FQGNSA. The CDR3 length is 15 residues. Here the CDR3 reads CASSLRRDRAYEQYF. The CDR3 region has the DNA TGTGCCAGCAGCCTAAGGCGGGACAGAGCCTACGAGCAGTACTTC.

At least ten counts were recorded for this clonotype. This rearrangement joins TRBV4-3 to TRBJ1-2, with 12 bases that match TRBD1. The CDR3 sequence is 16 residues long. Losses at the gene ends were 5 bases for V and 4 bases for J; bases not matched to a gene: 8. CDR1 is LGHNA and CDR2 is YSLEER in the germline V gene. The CDR3 spells CASSTTGTGGVYGYTF. The CDR3 DNA reads as TGCGCCAGCAGCACTACCGGGACAGGGGGCGTCTATGGCTACACCTTC.

Only a few counts were recorded for this clonotype. The chain joins TRBV7-8 to TRBJ2-2; TRBD2 matches at 9 bases. The CDR3 loop spans 15 amino acids. Trimming removed 4 bases from V and 6 bases from J; junction bases left unmatched: 6. The germline gives CDR1 SGHVS, CDR2 FQNEAQ. CDR3 loop: CASSYSSGSPGELFF. CDR3 bases: TGTGCCAGCAGCTATAGTAGCGGGAGTCCCGGGGAGCTGTTTTTT.

A few counts support this clonotype. The V call is TRBV9, the J call TRBJ2-5, with TRBD2 as a possible D gene (6 bases). CDR3 length: 15 amino acids. V was trimmed by 0 bases and J by 5 bases, leaving 14 bases between them. Germline lookup yields CDR1 SGDLS and CDR2 YYNGEE. The CDR3 is CASSVVGGLSETQYF. The CDR3 DNA is TGTGCCAGCAGCGTAGTCGGGGGTCTAAGTGAGACCCAGTACTTC.

This clonotype was counted many times. The chain combines TRBV20-1 with TRBJ2-1; possibly TRBD1 for D (5 bases). The CDR3 contains 17 residues. Trimming removed 0 bases at V and 2 bases at J, with 17 bases between. The germline gives CDR1 DFQATT, CDR2 SNEGSKA (reference sequence). As DNA, the CDR3 is TGCAGTGCTAGAGATCCCTTGTCGGACATGACCTACAATGAGCAGTTCTTC. It is translated as CSARDPLSDMTYNEQFF.

This chain joins TRBV7-2 and TRBJ2-1, with D possibly matching TRBD2 (7 bases). V lost 6 bases to trimming and J lost 9 bases, with 18 bases between them. In germline, CDR1 is SGHTA, CDR2 FQGNSA. The CDR3 runs to 14 residues. The CDR3 loop is CASRRGQGGSEQFF. Written as DNA, the CDR3 is TGTGCCAGCAGGCGGGGGCAGGGAGGTAGTGAGCAGTTCTTC.

On this clonotype: At one end, the junction sequence differs from germline, possibly due to a read error. The genes are TRBV2 and TRBJ2-1; a possible D gene is TRBD1 (5 bases). The CDR3 contains 12 residues. In germline, CDR1 is SNHLY, CDR2 FYNNEI. The CDR3 protein is CARSAAGNEQFF. The CDR3 nucleotides read TGTGCCAGAAGTGCAGCAGGGAATGAGCAGTTCTTC.

There are a few counts of this clonotype. This chain joins TRBV15 and TRBJ2-3, with 12 bases fitting TRBD2. V gave up 3 bases and J gave up 4 bases; unmatched junction bases: 5. This CDR3 region has 16 residues. Per the germline V gene, CDR1 is LNHNV and CDR2 is YYDKDF (reference sequence). Written as DNA, the CDR3 is TGTGCCACCAGCAGGGAACTAGCGGGAGGAGCAGATACGCAGTATTTT. It encodes CATSRELAGGADTQYF.

This clonotype was recorded a few times. The junction departs from germline at one end; a sequencing error may be responsible. CDR3 sequence (DNA): TGTGCCAGCAGTCTATCCCGAAGCCAAAACAGGGGTGAAAAACTGTTTTTT. Protein: CASSLSRSQNRGEKLFF. V is TRBV27 and J is TRBJ1-4; 7 nucleotides align to TRBD1. The CDR3 has 17 residues. Germline V CDR1 and CDR2: MNHEY, SMNVEV (reference sequence).

The CDR3 protein is CASSESGTSFQFF. CDR3 nucleotide sequence: TGTGCCAGCAGTGAATCGGGGACCAGCTTTCAGTTCTTC. This chain links TRBV25-1 with TRBJ2-1; D assignment may be TRBD1 or TRBD2 (5 bases each). CDR3 length: 13 residues. Germline CDR1 is MGHDK and CDR2 is SYGVNS. Trimming took 1 base from V and 13 from J, leaving 14 bases between them.

This clonotype was found a few times. The CDR3 sequence: CASSATSGGTGTQYF. CDR3 coding DNA: TGTGCCAGCAGTGCCACTAGCGGGGGGACAGGGACCCAGTACTTC. This chain links TRBV2 with TRBJ2-5; 12 bases are a match to TRBD2. CDR3 size: 15 residues. The germline CDR1 and CDR2 sequences are SNHLY and FYNNEI. V shed 4 bases and J 7 bases; nucleotides not matched to a gene: 7.

The chain has TRBV7-9 and TRBJ2-3, with D perhaps matching TRBD1 (5 bases). The germline V gene encodes CDR1 SEHNR and CDR2 FQNEAQ (reference sequence). V gave up 5 bases and J gave up 0 bases, with 15 bases separating them. This CDR3 is built from 16 residues. The chain's CDR3 is CASSPQGDLSTDTQYF. In DNA form, the CDR3 reads TGTGCCAGCAGCCCCCAGGGCGACCTTAGCACAGATACGCAGTATTTT.